This paragraph reports one T cell receptor (beta chain). Antigen specificity is unknown. This specimen belongs to a study of cytomegalovirus exposure and HLA in healthy donors. Whole-study results and caveats: The authors later found HLA-associated TCR beta chains more clonally expanded than equally common others. Despite most TCR sequences being rare, some public TCRs occurred in many donors. HLA alleles showed associations with some 17,000 TCR beta sequences in a later analysis, at a 0.05 false discovery rate.

The PCR was carried out with 60 Vbeta primers and 13 Jbeta primers. Sequenced by immunoSEQ multiplex PCR; TCRdb stores in-frame clones only, minus some. The sample yields 150,000 or so clones, roughly 80% seen once. The sequence was collected from a woman aged 18-35 years in good health and CMV-seronegative. The sequenced sample consisted of PBMCs.

The CDR3 DNA reads as TGTGCCAGCATCTCACTCCCCGGGGGGCGCTACGAGCAGTACTTC. This codes for CASISLPGGRYEQYF. V gene TRBV5-5 combines with J gene TRBJ2-5, with a weak D call TRBD2 (7 bases). Judging by the DNA end, TRBJ2-7 fits better; the J call may be wrong. The CDR3 totals 15 residues. Germline V lookup: CDR1 SGHKS, CDR2 YYEKEE (reference sequence).